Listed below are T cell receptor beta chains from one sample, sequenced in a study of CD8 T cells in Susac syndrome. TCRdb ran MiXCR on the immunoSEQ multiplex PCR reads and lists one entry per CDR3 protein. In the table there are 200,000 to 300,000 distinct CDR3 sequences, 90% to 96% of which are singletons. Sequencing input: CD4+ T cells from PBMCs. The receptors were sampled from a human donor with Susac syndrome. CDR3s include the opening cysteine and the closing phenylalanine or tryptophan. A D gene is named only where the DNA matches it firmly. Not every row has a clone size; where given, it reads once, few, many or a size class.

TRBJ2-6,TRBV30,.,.,CAWSGTARSSGANVLTF,TGTGCCTGGAGTGGGACAGCCAGGAGCTCTGGGGCCAACGTCCTGACTTTC
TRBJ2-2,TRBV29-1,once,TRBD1,CSVGIGQGATGELFF,TGCAGCGTTGGTATCGGACAGGGGGCGACCGGGGAGCTGTTTTTT
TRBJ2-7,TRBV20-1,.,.,CSARVTAGMLAYEQYF,TGCAGTGCTAGGGTAACCGCAGGGATGTTAGCCTACGAGCAGTACTTC
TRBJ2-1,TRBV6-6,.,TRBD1,CASTQGSSYNEQFF,TGTGCCAGTACACAGGGGAGCTCCTACAATGAGCAGTTCTTC
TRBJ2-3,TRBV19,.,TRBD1,CASSTAGTGGDTQYF,TGTGCCAGTAGTACGGCCGGGACAGGGGGTGATACGCAGTATTTT
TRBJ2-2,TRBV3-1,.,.,CASMGQANTGELFF,TGTGCCAGCATGGGGCAGGCGAACACCGGGGAGCTGTTTTTT
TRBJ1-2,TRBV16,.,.,CASSQSGGLVYGYTF,TGTGCCAGCAGCCAATCAGGGGGGCTTGTCTATGGCTACACCTTC
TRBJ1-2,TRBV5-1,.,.,CASSLRLRGAGGYTF,TGCGCCAGCAGCCTGCGGCTACGGGGGGCAGGGGGCTACACCTTC
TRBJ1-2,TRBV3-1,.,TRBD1,CASSQDDRGYGYTF,TGTGCCAGCAGCCAAGATGACAGGGGCTATGGCTACACCTTC
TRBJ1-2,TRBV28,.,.,CASEDGGEDGYTF,TGTGCCAGCGAAGACGGGGGGGAGGATGGCTACACCTTC
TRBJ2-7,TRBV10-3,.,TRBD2,CAISGQQLAGGEQYF,TGTGCCATCAGTGGCCAACAACTAGCGGGAGGCGAGCAGTACTTC
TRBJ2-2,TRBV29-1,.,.,CSGDKNTGELFF,TGCAGCGGGGACAAGAACACCGGGGAGCTGTTTTTT
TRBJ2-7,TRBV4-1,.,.,CASSQDVGKVYEQYF,TGCGCCAGCAGCCAAGATGTAGGGAAGGTCTACGAGCAGTACTTC
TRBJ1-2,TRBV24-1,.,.,CATSDLHELRGGYTF,TGTGCCACCAGTGATCTACATGAATTAAGGGGAGGCTACACCTTC
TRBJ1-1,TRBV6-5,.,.,CASSYSTGMNTEAFF,TGTGCCAGCAGTTACTCGACAGGAATGAACACTGAAGCTTTCTTT
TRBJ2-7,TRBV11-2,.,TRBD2,CASSLGIAGGPYEQYF,TGTGCCAGCAGCTTGGGGATAGCGGGAGGGCCGTACGAGCAGTACTTC
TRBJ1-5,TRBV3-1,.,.,CASSQSSGVDQPQHF,TGTGCCAGCAGCCAAAGTTCGGGAGTTGATCAGCCCCAGCATTTT
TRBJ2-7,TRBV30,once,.,CAWSVKGTDFGSYEQYF,TGTGCCTGGAGTGTTAAGGGGACCGACTTCGGATCTTACGAGCAGTACTTC
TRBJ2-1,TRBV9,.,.,CASSVDGGSYNEQFF,TGTGCCAGCAGCGTAGATGGAGGGTCCTACAATGAGCAGTTCTTC
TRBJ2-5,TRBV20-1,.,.,CSARVTVGLTGVQETQYF,TGCAGTGCTAGAGTGACAGTGGGCCTAACGGGAGTCCAAGAGACCCAGTACTTC
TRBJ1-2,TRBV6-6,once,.,CASSYSDPNYTF,TGTGCCAGCAGTTACTCGGACCCTAACTACACCTTC
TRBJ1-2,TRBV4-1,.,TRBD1,CASSHYRDRGPNGYTF,TGCGCCAGCAGCCACTACCGGGACAGGGGGCCAAATGGCTACACCTTC
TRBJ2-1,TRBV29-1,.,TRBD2,CSVGRLARSQSRVDEQFF,TGCAGCGTCGGCCGACTAGCGCGAAGCCAATCAAGGGTCGATGAGCAGTTCTTC
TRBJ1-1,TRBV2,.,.,CASTPEGREAFF,TGTGCCAGCACACCCGAGGGCCGAGAAGCTTTCTTT
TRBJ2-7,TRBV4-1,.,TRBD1,CASSGRQGAREQYF,TGCGCCAGCAGCGGACGACAGGGGGCGCGAGAGCAGTACTTC
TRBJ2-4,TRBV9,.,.,CASSPRGTGVAKNIQYF,TGTGCCAGCAGCCCCAGAGGCACGGGGGTGGCCAAAAACATTCAGTACTTC
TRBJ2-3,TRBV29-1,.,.,CSVAVTDTQYF,TGCAGCGTAGCGGTGACAGATACGCAGTATTTT
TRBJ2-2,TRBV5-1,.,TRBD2,CASSPSAASGITGELFF,TGCGCCAGCAGCCCCTCGGCGGCTAGCGGGATTACCGGGGAGCTGTTTTTT
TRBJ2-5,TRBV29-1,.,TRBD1,CSVEDPIAGRDRGQETQYF,TGCAGCGTTGAAGATCCTATAGCGGGCCGGGACAGGGGGCAAGAGACCCAGTACTTC
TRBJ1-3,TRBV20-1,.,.,CSARDAGPPGLGNTIYF,TGCAGTGCTAGAGATGCAGGCCCCCCAGGGCTGGGGAACACCATATATTTT
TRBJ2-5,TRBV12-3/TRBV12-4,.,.,CATNRDGQETQYF,TGTGCCACCAACAGGGACGGTCAAGAGACCCAGTACTTC
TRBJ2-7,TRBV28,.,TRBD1,CASSWGRGSHEQYF,TGTGCCAGCAGTTGGGGCAGGGGGTCCCACGAGCAGTACTTC
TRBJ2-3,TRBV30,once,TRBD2,CAWTLLAVSTDTQYF,TGTGCCTGGACCCTTCTAGCGGTTAGCACAGATACGCAGTATTTT
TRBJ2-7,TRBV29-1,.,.,CSFLDQGTYEQYF,TGCAGCTTTCTAGATCAAGGCACCTACGAGCAGTACTTC
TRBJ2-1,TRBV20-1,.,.,CSASGGQYNEQFF,TGCAGTGCTAGCGGCGGGCAATACAATGAGCAGTTCTTC
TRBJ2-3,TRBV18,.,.,CASSPQSTDTQYF,TGTGCCAGCTCACCACAGAGCACAGATACGCAGTATTTT
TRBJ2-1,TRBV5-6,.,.,CASIPHGLPDNNEQFF,TGTGCCAGCATCCCCCACGGGCTCCCAGACAACAATGAGCAGTTCTTC